The 4 T cell receptor beta chains below all came from one sample that was sequenced in a study of cytomegalovirus exposure and HLA in healthy donors. PCR used 60 Vbeta primers and 13 Jbeta primers. TCRdb keeps only in-frame clones here, not all; method: immunoSEQ multiplex PCR. The data show some 160,000 clones, just over 75% seen once. What was sequenced was PBMCs. These receptors were obtained from a man aged 40-49 years in good health and CMV-seronegative.

A word on this clone: This sample includes further DNA sequences coding for the same CDR3. The chain couples TRBV10-3 to TRBJ2-2; a possible D gene is TRBD1 (6 bases). Between the trimmed V and J ends, which lost 3 bases and 5 bases, there was a span of 7 bases. CDR1 is ENHRY and CDR2 is SYGVKD in the germline V gene. CDR3 size: 13 residues. CDR3 nucleotide sequence: TGTGCCATCAGTGAAGGGGGTACCGGGGAGCTGTTTTTT. Translation: CAISEGGTGELFF.

The chain couples TRBV5-1 to TRBJ2-5, with 8 bases fitting TRBD2. This CDR3 is 14 amino acids long. The junction had 4 bases not matched to a gene; V was cut back by 4 bases and J by 2 bases. Per the germline V gene, CDR1 is SGHRS and CDR2 is YFSETQ. Written as DNA, the CDR3 is TGCGCCAGCAGCCCTATAGCGGGACAAGAGACCCAGTACTTC. It codes for CASSPIAGQETQYF.

The rearrangement joins TRBV19 to TRBJ1-4; D remains unclear. CDR1 LNHDA and CDR2 SQIVND come from the germline V gene (reference sequence). CDR3 length: 17 amino acids. With 3 bases removed from V and 0 bases from J, the gap between germline ends came to 14 bases. CDR3 amino acids: CASSILGRYATNEKLFF. The CDR3 coding sequence is TGTGCCAGTAGTATTCTAGGGAGGTATGCAACTAATGAAAAACTGTTTTTT.

The chain recombines TRBV11-2 with TRBJ1-2; D perhaps matches TRBD1 (5 bases). Germline-derived CDR1 and CDR2 are SGHAT and FQNNGV. The CDR3 extends over 14 amino acids. Trimming shortened V by 5 bases and J by 4 bases, and 14 bases separated the two germline ends. Here the CDR3 reads CASSTPRQGYGYTF. CDR3 in DNA: TGTGCCAGCAGCACCCCTCGGCAGGGCTATGGCTACACCTTC.